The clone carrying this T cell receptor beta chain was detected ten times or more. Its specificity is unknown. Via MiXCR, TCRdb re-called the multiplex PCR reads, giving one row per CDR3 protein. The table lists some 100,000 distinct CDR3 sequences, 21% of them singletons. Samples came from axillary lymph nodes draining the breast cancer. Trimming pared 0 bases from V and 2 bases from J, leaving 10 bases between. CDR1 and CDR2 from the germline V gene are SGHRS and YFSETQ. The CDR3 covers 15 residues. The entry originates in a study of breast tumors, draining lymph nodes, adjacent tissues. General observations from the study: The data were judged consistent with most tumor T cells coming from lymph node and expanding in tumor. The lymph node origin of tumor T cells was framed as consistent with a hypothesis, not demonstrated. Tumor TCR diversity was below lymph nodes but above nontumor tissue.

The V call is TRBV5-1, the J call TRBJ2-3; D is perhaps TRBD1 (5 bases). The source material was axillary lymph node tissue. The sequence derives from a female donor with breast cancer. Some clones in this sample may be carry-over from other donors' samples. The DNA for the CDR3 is TGCGCCAGCAGCTTGGGTGGGGCGGTCACAGATACGCAGTATTTT. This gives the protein CASSLGGAVTDTQYF.